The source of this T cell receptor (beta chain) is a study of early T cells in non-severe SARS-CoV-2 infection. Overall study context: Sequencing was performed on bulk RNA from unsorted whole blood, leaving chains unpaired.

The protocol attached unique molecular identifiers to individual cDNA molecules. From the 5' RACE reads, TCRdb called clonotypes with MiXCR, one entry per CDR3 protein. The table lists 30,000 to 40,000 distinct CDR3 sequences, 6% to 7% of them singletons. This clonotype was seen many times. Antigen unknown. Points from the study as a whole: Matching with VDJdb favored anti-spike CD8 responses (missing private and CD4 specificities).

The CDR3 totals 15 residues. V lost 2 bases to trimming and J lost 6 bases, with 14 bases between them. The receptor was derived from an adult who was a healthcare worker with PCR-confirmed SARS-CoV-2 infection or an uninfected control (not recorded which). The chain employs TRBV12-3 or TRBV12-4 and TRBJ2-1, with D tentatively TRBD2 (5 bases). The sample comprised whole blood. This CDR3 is CASSLITGNRNEQFF. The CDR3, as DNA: TGTGCCAGCAGTTTAATCACCGGGAACCGCAATGAGCAGTTCTTC.